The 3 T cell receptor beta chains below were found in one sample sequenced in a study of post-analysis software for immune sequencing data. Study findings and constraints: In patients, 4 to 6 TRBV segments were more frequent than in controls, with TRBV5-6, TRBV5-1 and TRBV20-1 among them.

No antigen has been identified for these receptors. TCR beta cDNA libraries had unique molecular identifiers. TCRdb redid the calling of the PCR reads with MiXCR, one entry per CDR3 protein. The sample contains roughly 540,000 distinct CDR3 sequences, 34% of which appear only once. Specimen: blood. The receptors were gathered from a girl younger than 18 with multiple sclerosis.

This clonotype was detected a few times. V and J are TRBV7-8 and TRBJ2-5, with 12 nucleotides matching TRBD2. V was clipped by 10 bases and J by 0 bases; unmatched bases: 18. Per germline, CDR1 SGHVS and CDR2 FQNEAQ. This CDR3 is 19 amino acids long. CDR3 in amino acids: CATTTRASGGASYQETQYF. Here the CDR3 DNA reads TGTGCCACAACCACGCGGGCTAGCGGGGGGGCCTCGTACCAAGAGACCCAGTACTTC.

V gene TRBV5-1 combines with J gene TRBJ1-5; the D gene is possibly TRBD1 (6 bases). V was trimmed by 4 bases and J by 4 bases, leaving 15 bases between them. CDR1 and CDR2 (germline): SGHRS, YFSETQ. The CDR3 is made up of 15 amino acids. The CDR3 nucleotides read TGCGCCAGCAGCATAGGGGACACCCCGAATCAGCCCCAGCATTTT. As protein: CASSIGDTPNQPQHF.

Written as DNA, the CDR3 is TGTGCCAGCGGAACAGGAGGCGCCATTAGCTATGGCTACACCTTC. The encoded protein is CASGTGGAISYGYTF. This rearrangement joins TRBV28 to TRBJ1-2; D perhaps matches TRBD1 (5 bases). Trimming removed 8 bases from V and 4 bases from J, with 20 bases in between. The CDR3 totals 15 residues. From germline, CDR1 is MDHEN and CDR2 SYDVKM.